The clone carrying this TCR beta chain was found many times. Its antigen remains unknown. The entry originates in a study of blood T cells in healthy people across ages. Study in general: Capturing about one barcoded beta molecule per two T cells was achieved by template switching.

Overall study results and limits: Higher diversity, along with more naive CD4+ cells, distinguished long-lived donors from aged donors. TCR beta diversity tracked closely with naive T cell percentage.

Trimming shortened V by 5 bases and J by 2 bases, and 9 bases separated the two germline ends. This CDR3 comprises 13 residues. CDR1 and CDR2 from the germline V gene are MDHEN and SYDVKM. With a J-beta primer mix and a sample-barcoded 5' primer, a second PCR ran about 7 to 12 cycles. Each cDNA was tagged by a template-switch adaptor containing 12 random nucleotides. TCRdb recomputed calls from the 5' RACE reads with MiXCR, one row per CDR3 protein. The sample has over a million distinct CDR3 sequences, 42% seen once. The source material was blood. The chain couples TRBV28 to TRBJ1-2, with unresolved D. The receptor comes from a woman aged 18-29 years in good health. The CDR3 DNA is TGTGCCAGCAGTCGAGGCCGAAACTATGGCTACACCTTC. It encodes CASSRGRNYGYTF.